These T cell receptor beta chains were read from a single sample in a study of chemoradiotherapy in HPV16-positive cancers. Some clones are missing from TCRdb's copy, which holds only in-frame ones; the method was immunoSEQ multiplex PCR. This sample has 20,000 to 25,000 clones; roughly 86% occur once, and the top ten carry approximately 2.5%. Source: blood, taken from a patient who underwent chemoradiotherapy. Every receptor here comes from a human donor with HPV-associated anogenital cancer. The CDR3 runs from the conserved cysteine through the conserved F or W. The D gene is left open where the match is weak. The size field is filled for only some rows; it gives once, few, many or a size class.

d_gene,abundance,j_gene,v_gene,CDR3nt,CDR3aa
.,.,TRBJ2-7,TRBV25-1,TGTGCCAGCAGCGAAACCGGGACAAACTACGAGCAGTACTTC,CASSETGTNYEQYF
.,.,TRBJ1-5,TRBV27,TGTGCCAGCAGTCAGCAGGGGTTGGGGAATCAGCCCCAGCATTTT,CASSQQGLGNQPQHF
.,.,TRBJ2-5,TRBV7-6,TGTGCCAGCAGCCCCACGGCCAGTATCGAGACCCAGTACTTC,CASSPTASIETQYF
.,.,TRBJ1-2,TRBV7-9,TGTGCCAGCAGCCTTGCTAGTCCTAACTATGGCTACACCTTC,CASSLASPNYGYTF
TRBD2,.,TRBJ2-1,TRBV4-3,TGCGCCAGCAGCCAAGCAGCTAGCGGGGGGGCCTTCAGTTCCTACAATGAGCAGTTCTTC,CASSQAASGGAFSSYNEQFF
TRBD1,.,TRBJ2-3,TRBV4-1,TGCGCCAGCAGCCCCCGGACAGGGGGCACAGATACGCAGTATTTT,CASSPRTGGTDTQYF
TRBD1,.,TRBJ1-2,TRBV6-5,TGTGCCAGCAGTTACGGTCAGGGGGTAGATGGCTACACCTTC,CASSYGQGVDGYTF
.,.,TRBJ1-1,TRBV15,TGTGCCACCAGCAGAGGAAGGGACACTGAAGCTTTCTTT,CATSRGRDTEAFF
.,few,TRBJ1-5,TRBV28,TGTGCCAGCAGTGGGGGGGAGGGAGGCAATCAGCCCCAGCATTTT,CASSGGEGGNQPQHF
.,.,TRBJ2-2,TRBV7-2,TGTGCCAGCAGCTTACAGCTTTACACCGGGGAGCTGTTTTTT,CASSLQLYTGELFF
.,.,TRBJ1-2,TRBV11-2,TGTGCCAGCAGCTTAGGTGATGGCTACACCTTC,CASSLGDGYTF
TRBD2,.,TRBJ2-7,TRBV5-1,TGCGCCAGCAGCCCACGACTAGCGTCGGACTACGAGCAGTACTTC,CASSPRLASDYEQYF
.,.,TRBJ2-5,TRBV7-2,TGTGCCAGCAGCTTAGACCGGGGGCGCCTTGAAGAGACCCAGTACTTC,CASSLDRGRLEETQYF
TRBD1,once,TRBJ2-7,TRBV27,TGTGCCAGCAGTAGCCGGGACAGGGGGCGCAAGGGGGAGCAGTACTTC,CASSSRDRGRKGEQYF
TRBD1,.,TRBJ1-5,TRBV27,TGTGCCAGCAGTCCACTGACAGGGACTGGGGGCAATCAGCCCCAGCATTTT,CASSPLTGTGGNQPQHF
.,.,TRBJ1-2,TRBV4-1,TGCGCCAGCAGCCAAATTAATGACAGGCGCTATGGCTACACCTTC,CASSQINDRRYGYTF
.,.,TRBJ1-4,TRBV6-6,TGTGCCAGCAGTTACTCCACGGGCAGGGGTGAAAAACTGTTTTTT,CASSYSTGRGEKLFF
TRBD1,.,TRBJ1-2,TRBV9,TGTGCCAGCAGCGCCCTTTCGACAGGGGACTATGGCTACACCTTC,CASSALSTGDYGYTF
.,.,TRBJ1-2,TRBV28,TGTGCCAGCAGTCGCCAGGGTTTGGACTATGGCTACACCTTC,CASSRQGLDYGYTF
TRBD2,.,TRBJ2-1,TRBV14,TGTGCCAGCAGCCTAAGTAGCGGGGTCCCCTACAATGAGCAGTTCTTC,CASSLSSGVPYNEQFF
.,.,TRBJ1-3,TRBV9,TGTGCCAGCAGCCCCGATGGGGGGGGCGGAAACACCATATATTTT,CASSPDGGGGNTIYF
TRBD1,.,TRBJ2-5,TRBV19,TGTGCCAGCGGGACAGGGCAAGAGACCCAGTACTTC,CASGTGQETQYF
.,.,TRBJ2-2,TRBV11-3,TGTGCCAGCAGACGCCTAGGGGAGCTGTTTTTT,CASRRLGELFF
TRBD2,.,TRBJ2-1,TRBV7-2,TGTGCCAGCAGCATCGGACTAGCGGACGACAATGAGCAGTTCTTC,CASSIGLADDNEQFF
.,.,TRBJ2-2,TRBV15,TGTGCCACCAGCCCCTGGACAGCGAACACCGGGGAGCTGTTTTTT,CATSPWTANTGELFF
.,.,TRBJ2-5,TRBV23-1,TGCGCCAGCACCCCCGGGATCGCGGGTGGGGAGACCCAGTACTTC,CASTPGIAGGETQYF
TRBD2,few,TRBJ2-7,TRBV19,TGTGCCAGTAGTTCCCTAGCGGGGGACCTCTACGAGCAGTACTTC,CASSSLAGDLYEQYF
TRBD1,.,TRBJ2-7,TRBV27,TGTGCCAGCAGTCCAGGTCCGGGACAGGGCACCTACGAGCAGTACTTC,CASSPGPGQGTYEQYF
.,once,TRBJ1-2,TRBV2,TGTGCCAGCAGTGAAAAACGGCACGACGGCCATGGCTACACCTTC,CASSEKRHDGHGYTF
.,medium-sized,TRBJ2-1,TRBV6-5,TGTGCCAGCAGTTCCGGACTTTACAATGAGCAGTTCTTC,CASSSGLYNEQFF
.,once,TRBJ2-1,TRBV7-2,TGTGCCAGCAGCGTAGATAGGGGCTACAATGAGCAGTTCTTC,CASSVDRGYNEQFF